This T cell receptor (beta chain) is from a study of T cell responses to AZD1222 COVID-19 vaccine. Profiling relied on immunoSEQ multiplex PCR, and the TCRdb table lists in-frame clones only, not all of them. The sample records roughly 84,000 clones, roughly nine tenths being singletons. The CDR3 length is 14 residues. Germline V gene data show CDR1 as SGHNT and CDR2 as YYREEE (reference sequence). The V gene end was trimmed by 4 bases and the J gene end by 4 bases; junction bases not matched to a gene: 5. Regarding the study as a whole: Two AZD1222 administrations were followed by greater Spike-specific TCR breadth and depth.

Remarks on this clone: Its specificity is not known.

This TCR was sampled from an adult in good health. The chain employs TRBV5-4 and TRBJ2-7; 10 nucleotides align to TRBD1. Sequences were derived from peripheral blood, sampled on day 0 of AZD1222 vaccination. The CDR3 DNA is TGTGCCAGCAGCCAAGACAGGGGGCGATACGAGCAGTACTTC. This translates into CASSQDRGRYEQYF.